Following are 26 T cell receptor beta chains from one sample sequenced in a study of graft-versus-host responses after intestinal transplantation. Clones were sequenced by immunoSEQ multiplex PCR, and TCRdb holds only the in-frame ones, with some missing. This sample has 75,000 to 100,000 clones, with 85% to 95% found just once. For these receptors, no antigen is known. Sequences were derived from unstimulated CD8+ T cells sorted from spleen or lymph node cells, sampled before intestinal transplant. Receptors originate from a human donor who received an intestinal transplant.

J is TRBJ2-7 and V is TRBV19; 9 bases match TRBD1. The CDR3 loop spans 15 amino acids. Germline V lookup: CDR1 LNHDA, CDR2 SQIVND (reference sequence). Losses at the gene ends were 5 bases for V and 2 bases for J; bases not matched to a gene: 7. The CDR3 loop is CASSAGTGLTYEQYF. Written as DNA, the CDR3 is TGTGCCAGTAGTGCCGGGACAGGGTTGACCTACGAGCAGTACTTC.

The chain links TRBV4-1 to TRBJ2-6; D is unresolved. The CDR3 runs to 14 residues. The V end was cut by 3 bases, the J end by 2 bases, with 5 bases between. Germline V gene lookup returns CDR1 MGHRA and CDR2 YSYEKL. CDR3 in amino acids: CASSQTAGANVLTF. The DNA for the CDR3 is TGCGCCAGCAGCCAGACTGCTGGGGCCAACGTCCTGACTTTC.

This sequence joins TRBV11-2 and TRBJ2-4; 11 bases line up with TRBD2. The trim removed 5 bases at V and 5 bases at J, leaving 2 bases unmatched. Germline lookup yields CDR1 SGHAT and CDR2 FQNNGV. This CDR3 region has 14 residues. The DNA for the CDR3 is TGTGCCAGCAGCGCGGGACTAGCGGAAAACATTCAGTACTTC. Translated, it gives CASSAGLAENIQYF.

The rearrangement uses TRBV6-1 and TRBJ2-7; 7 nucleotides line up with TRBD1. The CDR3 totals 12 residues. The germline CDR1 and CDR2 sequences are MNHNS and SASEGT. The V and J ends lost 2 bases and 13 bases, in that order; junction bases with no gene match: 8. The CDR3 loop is CASSESGTESYF. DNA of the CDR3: TGTGCCAGCAGTGAAAGTGGGACAGAGTCCTACTTC.

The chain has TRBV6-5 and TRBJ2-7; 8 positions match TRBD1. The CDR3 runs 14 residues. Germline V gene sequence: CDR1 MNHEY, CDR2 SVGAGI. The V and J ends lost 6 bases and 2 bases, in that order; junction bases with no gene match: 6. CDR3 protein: CASSLQGGAYEQYF. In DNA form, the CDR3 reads TGTGCCAGCAGCCTACAGGGGGGAGCCTACGAGCAGTACTTC.

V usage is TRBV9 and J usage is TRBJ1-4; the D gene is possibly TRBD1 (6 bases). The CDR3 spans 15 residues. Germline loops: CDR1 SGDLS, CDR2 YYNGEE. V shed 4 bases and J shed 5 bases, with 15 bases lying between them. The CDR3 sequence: CASSPSGTPNEKLFF. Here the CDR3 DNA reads TGTGCCAGCAGCCCCTCCGGGACACCGAATGAAAAACTGTTTTTT. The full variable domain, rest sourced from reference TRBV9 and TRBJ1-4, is DSGVTQTPKHLITATGQRVTLRCSPRSGDLSVYWYQQSLDQGLQFLIQYYNGEERAKGNILERFSAQQFPDLHSELNLSSLELGDSALYFCASSPSGTPNEKLFFGSGTQLSVL.

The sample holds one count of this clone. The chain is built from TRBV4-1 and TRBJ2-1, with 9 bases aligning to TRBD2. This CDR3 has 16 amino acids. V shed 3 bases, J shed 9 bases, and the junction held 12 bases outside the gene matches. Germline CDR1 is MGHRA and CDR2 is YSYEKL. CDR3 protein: CASSQFASGVLGEQFF. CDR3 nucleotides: TGCGCCAGCAGCCAGTTTGCTAGCGGGGTATTGGGTGAGCAGTTCTTC.

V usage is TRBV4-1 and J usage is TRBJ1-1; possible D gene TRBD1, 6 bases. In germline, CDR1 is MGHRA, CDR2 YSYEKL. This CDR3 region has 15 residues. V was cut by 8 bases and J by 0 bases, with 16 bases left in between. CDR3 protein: CASVQGPQVNTEAFF. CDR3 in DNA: TGCGCCAGCGTCCAGGGGCCGCAGGTGAACACTGAAGCTTTCTTT.

The CDR3 DNA is TGTGCCAGCAGCTCAGGGGGGAGCTCTGGAAACACCATATATTTT. Translation: CASSSGGSSGNTIYF. V usage is TRBV11-2 and J usage is TRBJ1-3, with TRBD1 matching 7 bases. The CDR3 loop spans 15 amino acids. Unmatched junction bases numbered 3, after V lost 4 bases and J lost 0 bases. From germline, CDR1 is SGHAT and CDR2 FQNNGV.

DNA of the CDR3: TGTGCCAGCAGCGTCTCGCAGCGGCAGGGGGCAAACACTGAAGCTTTCTTT. Protein product: CASSVSQRQGANTEAFF. V usage is TRBV9 and J usage is TRBJ1-1, with TRBD1 matching over 8 bases. J was trimmed by 2 bases and V by 2 bases; bases with no gene match: 11. The CDR3 sequence is 17 residues long. Germline CDR1 and CDR2: SGDLS and YYNGEE.

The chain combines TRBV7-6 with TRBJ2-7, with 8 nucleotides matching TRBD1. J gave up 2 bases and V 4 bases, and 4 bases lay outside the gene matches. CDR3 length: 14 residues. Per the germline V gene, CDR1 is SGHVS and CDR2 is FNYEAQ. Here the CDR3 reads CASSSGQGAYEQYF. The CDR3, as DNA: TGTGCCAGCAGCTCAGGACAGGGTGCCTACGAGCAGTACTTC.

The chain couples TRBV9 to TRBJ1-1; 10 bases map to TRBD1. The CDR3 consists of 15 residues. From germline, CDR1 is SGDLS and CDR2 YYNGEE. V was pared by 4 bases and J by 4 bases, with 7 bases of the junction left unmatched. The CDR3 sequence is CASSPWTGGFTEAFF. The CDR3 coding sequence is TGTGCCAGCAGCCCATGGACAGGGGGGTTCACTGAAGCTTTCTTT.

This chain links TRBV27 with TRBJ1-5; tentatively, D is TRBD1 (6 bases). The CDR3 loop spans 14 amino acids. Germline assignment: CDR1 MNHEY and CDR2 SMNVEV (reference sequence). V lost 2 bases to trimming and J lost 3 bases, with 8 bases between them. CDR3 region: CASSLAGANQPQHF. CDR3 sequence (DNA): TGTGCCAGCAGTTTAGCAGGGGCCAATCAGCCCCAGCATTTT.

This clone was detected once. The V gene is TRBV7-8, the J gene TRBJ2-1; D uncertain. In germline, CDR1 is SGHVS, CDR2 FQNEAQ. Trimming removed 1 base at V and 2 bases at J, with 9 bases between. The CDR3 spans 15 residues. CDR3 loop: CASSLGLLAYNEQFF. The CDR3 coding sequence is TGTGCCAGCAGCTTAGGACTTCTGGCCTACAATGAGCAGTTCTTC.

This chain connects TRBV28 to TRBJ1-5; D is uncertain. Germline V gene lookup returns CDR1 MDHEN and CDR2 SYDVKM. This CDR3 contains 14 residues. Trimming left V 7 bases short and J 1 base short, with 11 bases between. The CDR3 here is CASTEGRSNQPQHF. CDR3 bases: TGTGCCAGCACCGAGGGTAGGAGCAATCAGCCCCAGCATTTT.

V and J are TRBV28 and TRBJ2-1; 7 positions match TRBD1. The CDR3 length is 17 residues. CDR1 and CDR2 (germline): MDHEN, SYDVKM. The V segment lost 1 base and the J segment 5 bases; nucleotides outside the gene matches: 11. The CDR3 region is CASSLSTLTGRDNEQFF. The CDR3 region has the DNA TGTGCCAGCAGTTTATCCACGCTGACAGGGCGGGACAATGAGCAGTTCTTC.

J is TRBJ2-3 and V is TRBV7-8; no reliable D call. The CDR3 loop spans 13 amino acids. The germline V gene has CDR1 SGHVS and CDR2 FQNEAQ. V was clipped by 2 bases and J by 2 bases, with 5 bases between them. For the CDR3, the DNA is TGTGCCAGCAGCTTACTAGACACAGATACGCAGTATTTT. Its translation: CASSLLDTDTQYF.

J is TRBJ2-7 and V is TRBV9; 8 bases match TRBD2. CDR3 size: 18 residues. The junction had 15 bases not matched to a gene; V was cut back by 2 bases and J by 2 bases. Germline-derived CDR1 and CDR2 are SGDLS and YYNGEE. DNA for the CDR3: TGTGCCAGCAGCGTCGCCGGGCATAGCGGGGTGTATCCCTACGAGCAGTACTTC. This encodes CASSVAGHSGVYPYEQYF.

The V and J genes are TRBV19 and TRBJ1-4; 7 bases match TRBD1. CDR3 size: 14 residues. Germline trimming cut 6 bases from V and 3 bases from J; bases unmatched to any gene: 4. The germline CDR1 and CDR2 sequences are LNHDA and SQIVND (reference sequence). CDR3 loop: CASSSGQSNEKLFF. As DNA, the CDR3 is TGTGCCAGTAGCTCGGGACAGTCTAATGAAAAACTGTTTTTT.

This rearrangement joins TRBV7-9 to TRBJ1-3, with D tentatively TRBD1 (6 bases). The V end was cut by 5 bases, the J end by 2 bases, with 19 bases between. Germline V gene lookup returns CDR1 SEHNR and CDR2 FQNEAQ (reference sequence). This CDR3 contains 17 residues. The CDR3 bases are TGTGCCAGCAGCACTATACTAACAGGGATTGCTGGAAACACCATATATTTT. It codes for CASSTILTGIAGNTIYF.

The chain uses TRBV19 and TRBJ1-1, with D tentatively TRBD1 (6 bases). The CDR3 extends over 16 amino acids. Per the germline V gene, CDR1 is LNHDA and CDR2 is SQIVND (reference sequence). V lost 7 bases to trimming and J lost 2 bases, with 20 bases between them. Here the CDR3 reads CASTFRGGTENTEAFF. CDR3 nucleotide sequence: TGTGCCAGTACCTTTAGGGGGGGTACAGAAAACACTGAAGCTTTCTTT. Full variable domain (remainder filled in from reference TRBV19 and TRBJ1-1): DGGITQSPKYLFRKEGQNVTLSCEQNLNHDAMYWYRQDPGQGLRLIYYSQIVNDFQKGDIAEGYSVSREKKESFPLTVTSAQKNPTAFYLCASTFRGGTENTEAFFGQGTRLTVV.

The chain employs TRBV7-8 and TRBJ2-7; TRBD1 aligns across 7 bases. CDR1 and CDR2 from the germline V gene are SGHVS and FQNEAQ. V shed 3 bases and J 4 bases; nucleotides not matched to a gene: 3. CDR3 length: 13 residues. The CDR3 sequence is CASSLDRRYEQYF. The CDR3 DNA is TGTGCCAGCAGCTTGGACAGGAGGTACGAGCAGTACTTC.

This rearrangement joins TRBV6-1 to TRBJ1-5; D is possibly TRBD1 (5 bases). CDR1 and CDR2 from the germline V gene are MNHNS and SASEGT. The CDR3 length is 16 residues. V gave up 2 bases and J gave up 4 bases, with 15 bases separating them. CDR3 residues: CASSEFPPGSNQPQHF. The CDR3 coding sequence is TGTGCCAGCAGTGAATTCCCCCCAGGGTCTAATCAGCCCCAGCATTTT.

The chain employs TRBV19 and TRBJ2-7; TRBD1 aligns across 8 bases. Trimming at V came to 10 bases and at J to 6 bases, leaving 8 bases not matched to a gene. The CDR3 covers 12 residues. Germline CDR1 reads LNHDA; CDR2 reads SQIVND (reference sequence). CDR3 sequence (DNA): TGTGCCACCGGACAGGGAAATGGCGAGCAGTACTTC. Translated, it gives CATGQGNGEQYF. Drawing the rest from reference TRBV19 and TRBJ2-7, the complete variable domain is DGGITQSPKYLFRKEGQNVTLSCEQNLNHDAMYWYRQDPGQGLRLIYYSQIVNDFQKGDIAEGYSVSREKKESFPLTVTSAQKNPTAFYLCATGQGNGEQYFGPGTRLTVT.

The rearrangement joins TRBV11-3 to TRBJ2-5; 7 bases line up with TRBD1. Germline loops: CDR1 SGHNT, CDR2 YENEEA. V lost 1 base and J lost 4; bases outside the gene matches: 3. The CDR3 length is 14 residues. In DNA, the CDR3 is TGTGCCAGCAGCTTAGGACAGGGCAGAGAGACCCAGTACTTC. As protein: CASSLGQGRETQYF. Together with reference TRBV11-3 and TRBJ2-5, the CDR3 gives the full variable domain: EAGVVQSPRYKIIEKKQPVAFWCNPISGHNTLYWYLQNLGQGPELLIRYENEEAVDDSQLPKDRFSAERLKGVDSTLKIQPAELGDSAVYLCASSLGQGRETQYFGPGTRLLVL.

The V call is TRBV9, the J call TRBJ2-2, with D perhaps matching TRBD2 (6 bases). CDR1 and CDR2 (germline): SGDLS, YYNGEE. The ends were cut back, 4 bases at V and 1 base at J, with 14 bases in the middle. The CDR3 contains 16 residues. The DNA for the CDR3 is TGTGCCAGCAGCCCCGTGGGGCGGGGGAACACCGGGGAGCTGTTTTTT. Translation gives CASSPVGRGNTGELFF.